Below, 27 T cell receptor beta chains from the same sample are listed, as sequenced in a study of T cell responses to AZD1222 COVID-19 vaccine. Some clones are missing from TCRdb's copy, which holds only in-frame ones; the method was immunoSEQ multiplex PCR. The repertoire holds 110,000 to 150,000 clones, over 75% seen once, with 4.7% in the top ten. Sequencing was performed on peripheral blood, taken on day 0 of AZD1222 vaccination. The receptors shown here come from an adult in good health.

V usage is TRBV4-2 and J usage is TRBJ1-2; D may be TRBD1 (6 bases). V lost 2 bases and J lost 0, with 10 bases in between. CDR1 and CDR2 (germline): LGHNA, YNFKEQ. The CDR3 totals 15 residues. The CDR3 bases are TGTGCCAGCAGCCAACGGACAGAACCTAACTATGGCTACACCTTC. It is translated as CASSQRTEPNYGYTF.

This clone is termed medium-sized. The rearrangement links TRBV12-5 to TRBJ2-7, with D possibly matching TRBD2 (6 bases). V lost 6 bases to trimming and J lost 4 bases, with 13 bases between them. Germline CDR1 LGHNT, CDR2 FRNRAP. The CDR3 totals 13 residues. The CDR3 DNA is TGTGCTAGTGGGTACGGGAGTGGGTACGAGCAGTACTTC. Its protein is CASGYGSGYEQYF.

The rearrangement uses TRBV19 and TRBJ2-3, with D hard to call. The CDR3 runs 12 residues. Germline V CDR1 and CDR2: LNHDA, SQIVND (reference sequence). Trimming left V 3 bases short and J 2 bases short, with 3 bases between. The CDR3 reads CASSINTDTQYF. The CDR3 coding sequence is TGTGCCAGTAGTATTAACACAGATACGCAGTATTTT.

Written as DNA, the CDR3 is TGTGCCACCAGCAGAGATCTGGGGTCAACTAATGAAAAACTGTTTTTT. This codes for CATSRDLGSTNEKLFF. The chain recombines TRBV15 with TRBJ1-4; no reliable D call. Per the germline V gene, CDR1 is LNHNV and CDR2 is YYDKDF (reference sequence). V gave up 0 bases and J gave up 0 bases, with 8 bases separating them. This CDR3 comprises 16 residues.

This clone was found a few times. This rearrangement joins TRBV6-4 to TRBJ1-1; no definite D call. CDR1 is MRHNA, CDR2 SNTAGT, per germline. The ends were cut back, 3 bases at V and 1 base at J, with 6 bases in the middle. The CDR3 covers 13 residues. CDR3 nucleotide sequence: TGTGCCAGCAGTGAAGCGGAGAACACTGAAGCTTTCTTT. This sequence encodes CASSEAENTEAFF.

This chain joins TRBV20-1 and TRBJ1-6; 7 nucleotides line up with TRBD1. The CDR3 length is 14 residues. Looked up from germline, CDR1 is DFQATT and CDR2 is SNEGSKA (reference sequence). The J segment lost 8 bases and the V segment lost 3 bases, leaving 7 bases of the junction unmatched. The CDR3 loop reads CSASRARGYSPLHF. For the CDR3, the DNA is TGCAGTGCTAGTCGGGCCAGGGGGTATTCACCCCTCCACTTT.

The rearrangement joins TRBV7-8 to TRBJ1-6, with D hard to call. V shed 4 bases and J shed 4 bases, with 11 bases lying between them. The CDR3 runs to 15 residues. Germline assignment: CDR1 SGHVS and CDR2 FQNEAQ. DNA of the CDR3: TGTGCCAGCAGCTCTAGGCGGTTGTATAATTCACCCCTCCACTTT. It specifies CASSSRRLYNSPLHF.

This clone was picked up one time. The chain is built from TRBV7-2 and TRBJ2-7, with 8 bases matching TRBD1. The germline V gene encodes CDR1 SGHTA and CDR2 FQGNSA. The CDR3 extends over 17 amino acids. V dropped 2 bases and J dropped 2; count of bases not matched to a gene: 11. This CDR3 is CASSLPGTGTLTYEQYF. The CDR3 region has the DNA TGTGCCAGCAGCTTACCAGGGACAGGAACCTTGACCTACGAGCAGTACTTC. The variable domain in full, with the rest retrieved from reference TRBV7-2 and TRBJ2-7, is GAGVSQSPSNKVTEKGKDVELRCDPISGHTALYWYRQSLGQGLEFLIYFQGNSAPDKSGLPSDRFSAERTGGSVSTLTIQRTQQEDSAVYLCASSLPGTGTLTYEQYFGPGTRLTVT.

The V call is TRBV29-1, the J call TRBJ2-5; D is unclear. The germline V gene has CDR1 SQVTM and CDR2 ANQGSEA. The CDR3 contains 13 residues. V lost 7 bases, J lost 0 bases, and 12 bases lay in between. The CDR3 sequence: CSEAPLYQETQYF. DNA for the CDR3: TGCAGCGAGGCCCCCCTGTACCAAGAGACCCAGTACTTC.

The V and J genes are TRBV13 and TRBJ1-2, with D unclear. Trimming shortened V by 0 bases and J by 7 bases, and 9 bases separated the two germline ends. Per the germline V gene, CDR1 is PRHDT and CDR2 is FYEKMQ (reference sequence). The CDR3 contains 13 residues. DNA for the CDR3: TGTGCCAGCAGCTTAGGCCCCACCCTTGGCTACACCTTC. Protein sequence: CASSLGPTLGYTF.

J is TRBJ1-5 and V is TRBV27; 7 bases are a match to TRBD1. V was clipped by 2 bases and J by 8 bases; unmatched bases: 12. Germline CDR1 is MNHEY and CDR2 is SMNVEV (reference sequence). The CDR3 runs to 16 residues. The CDR3 loop is CASSLRSTGRKEPQHF. CDR3 nucleotide sequence: TGTGCCAGCAGTTTACGGTCGACAGGGAGAAAGGAGCCCCAGCATTTT.

The chain has TRBV5-1 and TRBJ1-1, with TRBD1 as a possible D gene (5 bases). Germline assignment: CDR1 SGHRS and CDR2 YFSETQ. The ends were cut back, 0 bases at V and 0 bases at J, with 15 bases in the middle. CDR3 size: 17 residues. The CDR3 DNA sequence: TGCGCCAGCAGCTTGGAGGGGAGGACCAGAATGAACACTGAAGCTTTCTTT. It encodes CASSLEGRTRMNTEAFF.

The chain combines TRBV10-2 with TRBJ2-5; 12 positions agree with TRBD2. The V gene's germline CDR1 is WSHSY and CDR2 SAAADI. The CDR3 length is 19 residues. With V trimmed by 3 bases and J by 0 bases, 11 bases remained unmatched. CDR3 region: CASSDRLAGEPRYQETQYF. As DNA, the CDR3 is TGCGCCAGCAGTGACAGACTAGCGGGAGAACCCCGGTACCAAGAGACCCAGTACTTC.

V gene TRBV6-5 combines with J gene TRBJ1-6; D is perhaps TRBD1 (6 bases). The CDR3 has 13 residues. Looked up from germline, CDR1 is MNHEY and CDR2 is SVGAGI. Trimming took 6 bases from V and 4 from J, leaving 7 bases between them. The CDR3 DNA is TGTGCCAGCAGAACAGGGTATAATTCACCCCTCCACTTT. It codes for CASRTGYNSPLHF.

The chain has TRBV5-5 and TRBJ1-1; no clear D. The CDR3 loop spans 13 amino acids. The germline gives CDR1 SGHKS, CDR2 YYEKEE (reference sequence). V lost 4 bases and J 6 bases, leaving 13 bases between the germline ends. CDR3 amino acids: CASSQEWGSEAFF. For the CDR3, the DNA is TGTGCCAGCAGCCAGGAGTGGGGTTCTGAAGCTTTCTTT. Based on the CDR3 plus reference TRBV5-5 and TRBJ1-1, the full variable domain is DAGVTQSPTHLIKTRGQQVTLRCSPISGHKSVSWYQQVLGQGPQFIFQYYEKEERGRGNFPDRFSARQFPNYSSELNVNALLLGDSALYLCASSQEWGSEAFFGQGTRLTVV.

This clone turned up a few times. The chain combines TRBV6-5 with TRBJ1-5; D is unclear. Germline V gene data show CDR1 as MNHEY and CDR2 as SVGAGI. The CDR3 is 14 residues long. Between the trimmed V and J ends, which lost 4 bases and 7 bases, there was a span of 14 bases. CDR3 sequence: CASSSPGKSQPQHF. The CDR3, as DNA: TGTGCCAGCAGTTCCCCTGGGAAATCGCAGCCCCAGCATTTT.

V and J are TRBV18 and TRBJ2-2, with unresolved D. In germline, CDR1 is KGHSH, CDR2 LQKENI. The CDR3 runs to 15 residues. With 8 bases removed from V and 0 bases from J, the gap between germline ends came to 13 bases. Here the CDR3 reads CASEPLIANTGELFF. The CDR3 nucleotides read TGTGCCAGCGAGCCCTTGATAGCGAACACCGGGGAGCTGTTTTTT.

The rearrangement joins TRBV7-9 to TRBJ2-7, with D unresolved. This CDR3 is 15 amino acids long. The V and J ends lost 1 base and 0 bases respectively, with 10 bases between them. Germline V gene data show CDR1 as SEHNR and CDR2 as FQNEAQ (reference sequence). The CDR3 bases are TGTGCCAGCAGCTTAGAGTACCACAGCTCCTACGAGCAGTACTTC. Translating it yields CASSLEYHSSYEQYF.

The V call is TRBV27, the J call TRBJ1-5; no reliable D call. Germline CDR1 MNHEY, CDR2 SMNVEV (reference sequence). The length of the CDR3 is 17 residues. V lost 3 bases to trimming and J lost 3 bases, with 18 bases between them. CDR3 sequence (DNA): TGTGCCAGCAGTTTGTTCCCGACTAGCAGAAACAATCAGCCCCAGCATTTT. Amino acid sequence: CASSLFPTSRNNQPQHF.

Points on this clone: Other nucleotide sequences in the sample specify the same CDR3. The chain carries TRBV12-3 or TRBV12-4 and TRBJ1-2; maybe TRBD1 (5 bases). V was clipped by 7 bases and J by 8 bases, with 14 bases between them. The CDR3 loop spans 12 amino acids. As DNA, the CDR3 is TGTGCCAGCACCCTTCGGGGGGGAGGCTACACCTTC. Its translation is CASTLRGGGYTF.

This chain uses TRBV4-1 with TRBJ1-4; D not resolved. The V end lost 2 bases, the J end lost 1 base, and 8 bases lay between the germline ends. Germline V CDR1 and CDR2: MGHRA, YSYEKL. The CDR3 spans 15 residues. CDR3 coding DNA: TGCGCCAGCAGCCAAACAGAGATAACTAATGAAAAACTGTTTTTT. This gives the protein CASSQTEITNEKLFF.

The chain is built from TRBV7-9 and TRBJ1-2; D might be TRBD1 (5 bases). CDR1 and CDR2 (germline): SEHNR, FQNEAQ (reference sequence). Trimming removed 4 bases from V and 8 bases from J, with 14 bases in between. CDR3 length: 13 amino acids. In DNA, the CDR3 is TGTGCCAGCAGCTCCAGGGCTCGGTGGGGCTACACCTTC. Translating gives CASSSRARWGYTF.

The genes are TRBV10-3 and TRBJ2-1; 10 nucleotides align to TRBD2. Trimming cost V 5 bases and J 8 bases; bases outside gene matches: 12. Germline values: CDR1 ENHRY, CDR2 SYGVKD. The CDR3 is 16 amino acids. Written as DNA, the CDR3 is TGTGCCATCAGTAGCGGGAGGGGGAGGGGTTTCGATGAGCAGTTCTTC. Protein sequence: CAISSGRGRGFDEQFF.

The genes are TRBV4-1 and TRBJ1-2; no clear D. Germline-derived CDR1 and CDR2 are MGHRA and YSYEKL. The CDR3 totals 14 residues. Trimming cost V 0 bases and J 3 bases, with 8 bases left between them. The CDR3 DNA is TGCGCCAGCAGCCAAGATAGTACTTACTATGGCTACACCTTC. Residues: CASSQDSTYYGYTF.

The chain recombines TRBV19 with TRBJ1-1, with no clear D. Trimming took off 5 bases at V and 3 bases at J, with 7 bases between the two ends. The CDR3 extends over 12 amino acids. Germline-derived CDR1 and CDR2 are LNHDA and SQIVND (reference sequence). The CDR3 nucleotides read TGTGCCAGTAGTTTTCGGGACACTGAAGCTTTCTTT. As protein: CASSFRDTEAFF.

The rearrangement joins TRBV27 to TRBJ1-5; D is possibly TRBD1 (6 bases). Germline V CDR1 and CDR2: MNHEY, SMNVEV (reference sequence). This CDR3 is built from 13 residues. Trimming removed 5 bases at V and 6 bases at J, with 11 bases between. The CDR3: CASSIGQFQPQHF. CDR3 DNA sequence: TGTGCCAGCAGTATCGGACAGTTTCAGCCCCAGCATTTT.

V usage is TRBV3-1 (or the pseudogene TRBV3-2) and J usage is TRBJ1-2; D is possibly TRBD1 (5 bases). The CDR3 has 15 residues. CDR1 LGHDT and CDR2 YNNKEL come from the germline V gene (reference sequence). Trimming took 4 bases from V and 7 from J, leaving 19 bases between them. CDR3 amino acids: CASSLRGATEAGYTF. CDR3 bases: TGTGCCAGCAGCCTCAGAGGGGCGACAGAAGCTGGCTACACCTTC.